The clone carrying this TCR beta chain came up many times. Its matching antigen is unknown. These data belong to a study of breast tumors, draining lymph nodes, adjacent tissues. Regarding the study as a whole: Tumor and nontumor repertoires were significantly more similar in luminal-like than in basal-like breast cancer. That most tumor T cells come from lymph nodes remained unproven. Findings are consistent with lymph node origin and intratumoral expansion of most tumor T cells. Tumor TCR diversity was below lymph nodes but above nontumor tissue.

TCRdb re-called the multiplex PCR reads with MiXCR, one entry per CDR3 protein. The sample holds about 140,000 distinct CDR3 sequences, 32% seen once. The lymph nodes were axillary draining lymph nodes from breast cancer patients. The CDR3 is made up of 13 amino acids. From germline, CDR1 is MNHNS and CDR2 SASEGT. With 8 bases clipped from V and 4 bases from J, the junction kept 6 bases outside the gene matches. This TCR was recovered from a female donor with breast cancer. Some clones in this sample may be carry-over from other donors' samples. The rearrangement links TRBV6-1 to TRBJ2-3; TRBD2 aligns across 7 bases. The sequencing sample was made of axillary lymph node tissue. Here the CDR3 reads CASLGGSADTQYF. CDR3 in DNA: TGTGCCAGCCTCGGGGGGTCGGCAGATACGCAGTATTTT.